This section outlines one T cell receptor (beta chain) sequence together with its context. In the study's own analysis: Nucleated cell number was recorded as an estimate derived from reference gene primer amplification. Clones were read by immunoSEQ multiplex PCR, and TCRdb kept only the in-frame ones, dropping some. V and J calls and clone size are given by that table; D and trimming were obtained from the DNA. The sample includes under 200,000 clones, 79% of them seen just once. This CDR3 comprises 15 residues. With V trimmed by 3 bases and J by 7 bases, 4 bases remained unmatched. Germline V CDR1 and CDR2: MNHEY, SMNVEV (reference sequence). The record originates from a study of blood T cell repertoires in COVID-19. Study details: PBMCs, B-cell-depleted T cells, or T cells provided the cDNA or gDNA that made up the material.

The source material was peripheral blood. The sequence derives from a woman in her fifties or sixties with COVID-19, enrolled during active disease. The chain is built from TRBV27 and TRBJ2-4, with 12 bases lining up with TRBD1. DNA of the CDR3: TGTGCCAGCAGTTTTCTGGGACAGGGGGCGAACATTCAGTACTTC. As protein: CASSFLGQGANIQYF.